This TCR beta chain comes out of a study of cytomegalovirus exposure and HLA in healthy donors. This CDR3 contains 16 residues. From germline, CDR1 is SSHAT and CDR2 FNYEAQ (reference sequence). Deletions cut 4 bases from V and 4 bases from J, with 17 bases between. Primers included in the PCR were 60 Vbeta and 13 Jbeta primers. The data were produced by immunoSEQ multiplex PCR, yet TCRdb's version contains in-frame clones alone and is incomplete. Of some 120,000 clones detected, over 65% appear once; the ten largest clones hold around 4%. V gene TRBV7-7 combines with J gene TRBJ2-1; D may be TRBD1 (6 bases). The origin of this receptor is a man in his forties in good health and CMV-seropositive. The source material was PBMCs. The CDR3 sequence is CASSSTTGLKYNEQFF. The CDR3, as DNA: TGTGCCAGCAGCTCAACGACAGGCCTTAAGTACAATGAGCAGTTCTTC.